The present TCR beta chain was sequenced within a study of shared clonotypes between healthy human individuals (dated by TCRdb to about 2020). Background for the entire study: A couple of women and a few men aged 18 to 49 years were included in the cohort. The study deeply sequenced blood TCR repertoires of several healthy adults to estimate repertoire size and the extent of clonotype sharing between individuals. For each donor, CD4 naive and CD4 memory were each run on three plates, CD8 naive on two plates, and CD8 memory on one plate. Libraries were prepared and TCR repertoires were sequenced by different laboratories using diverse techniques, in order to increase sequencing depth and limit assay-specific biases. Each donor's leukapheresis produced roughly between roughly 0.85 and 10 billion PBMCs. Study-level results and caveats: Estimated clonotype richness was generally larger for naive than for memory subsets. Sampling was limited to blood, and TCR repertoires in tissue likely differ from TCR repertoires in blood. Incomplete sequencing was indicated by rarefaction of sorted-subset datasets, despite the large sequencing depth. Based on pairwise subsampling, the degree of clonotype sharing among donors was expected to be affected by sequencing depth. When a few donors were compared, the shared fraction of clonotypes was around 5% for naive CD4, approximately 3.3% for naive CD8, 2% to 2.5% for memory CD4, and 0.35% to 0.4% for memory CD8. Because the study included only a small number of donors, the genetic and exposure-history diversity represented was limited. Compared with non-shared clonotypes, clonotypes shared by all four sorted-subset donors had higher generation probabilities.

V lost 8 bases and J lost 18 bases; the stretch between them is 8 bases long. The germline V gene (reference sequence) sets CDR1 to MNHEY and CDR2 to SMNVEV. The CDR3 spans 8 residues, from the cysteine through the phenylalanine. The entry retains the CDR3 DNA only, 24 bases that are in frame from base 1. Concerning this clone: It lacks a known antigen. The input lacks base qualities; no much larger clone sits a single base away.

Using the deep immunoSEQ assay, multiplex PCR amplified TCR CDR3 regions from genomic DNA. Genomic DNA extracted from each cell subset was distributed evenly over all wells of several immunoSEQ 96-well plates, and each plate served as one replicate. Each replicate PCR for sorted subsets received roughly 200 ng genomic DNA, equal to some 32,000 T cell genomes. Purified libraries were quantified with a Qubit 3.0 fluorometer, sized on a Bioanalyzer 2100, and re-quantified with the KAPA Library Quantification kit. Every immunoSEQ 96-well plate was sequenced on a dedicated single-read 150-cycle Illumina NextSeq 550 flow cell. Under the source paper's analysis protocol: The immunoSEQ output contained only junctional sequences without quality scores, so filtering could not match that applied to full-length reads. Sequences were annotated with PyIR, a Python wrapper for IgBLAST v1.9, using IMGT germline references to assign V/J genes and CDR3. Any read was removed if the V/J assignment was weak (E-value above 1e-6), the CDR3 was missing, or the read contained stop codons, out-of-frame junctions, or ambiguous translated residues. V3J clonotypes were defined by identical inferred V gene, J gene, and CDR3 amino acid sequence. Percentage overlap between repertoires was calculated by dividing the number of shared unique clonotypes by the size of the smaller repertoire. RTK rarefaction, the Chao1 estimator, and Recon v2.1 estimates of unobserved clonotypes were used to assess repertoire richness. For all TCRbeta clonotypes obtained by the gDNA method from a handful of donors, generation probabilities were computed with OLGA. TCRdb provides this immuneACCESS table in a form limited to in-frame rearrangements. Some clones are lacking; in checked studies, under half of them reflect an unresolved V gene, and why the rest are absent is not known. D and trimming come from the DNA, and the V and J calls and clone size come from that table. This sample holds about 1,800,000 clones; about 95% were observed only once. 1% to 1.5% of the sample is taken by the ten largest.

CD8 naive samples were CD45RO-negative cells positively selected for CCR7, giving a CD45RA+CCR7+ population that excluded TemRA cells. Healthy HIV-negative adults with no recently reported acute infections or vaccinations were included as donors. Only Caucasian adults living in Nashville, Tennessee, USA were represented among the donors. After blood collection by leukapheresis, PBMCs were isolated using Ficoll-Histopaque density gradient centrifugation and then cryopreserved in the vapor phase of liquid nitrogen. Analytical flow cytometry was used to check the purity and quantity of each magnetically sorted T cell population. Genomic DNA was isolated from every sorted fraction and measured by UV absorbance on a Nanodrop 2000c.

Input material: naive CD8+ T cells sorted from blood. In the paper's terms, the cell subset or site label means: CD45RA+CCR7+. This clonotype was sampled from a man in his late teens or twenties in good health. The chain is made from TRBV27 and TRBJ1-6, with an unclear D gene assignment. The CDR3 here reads CASRYSHF. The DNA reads TGTGCCAGCCGTTACAGCCACTTT.